Shown below are 23 T cell receptor beta chains from a single sample sequenced in a study of CD8 T cells in ankylosing spondylitis. Their specific antigens are unknown. A single record per CDR3 protein comes from TCRdb applying MiXCR to the 5' RACE reads. The profile shows 390,000 or so distinct CDR3 sequences, approximately 20% of them singletons. Whole-study findings and limits: What seemed typical of ankylosing spondylitis blood was a TCR beta motif built from 7 or 8 highly homologous variants.

Sequenced sample: blood, either unsorted or a sorted T cell fraction (not recorded which). The receptors come from a male donor with ankylosing spondylitis.

This clonotype was picked up a small number of times. This rearrangement joins TRBV5-8 to TRBJ2-3, with 8 bases aligning to TRBD1. V shed 4 bases, J shed 1 base, and the junction held 8 bases outside the gene matches. CDR3 size: 16 residues. The germline V gene has CDR1 SGHTS and CDR2 YDEGEE. The CDR3 sequence is CASSPGTGRGTDTQYF. DNA for the CDR3: TGTGCCAGCAGCCCCGGGACAGGTAGAGGCACAGATACGCAGTATTTT.

The chain couples TRBV7-3 to TRBJ1-1; D is undetermined. Germline V gene lookup returns CDR1 SGHTA and CDR2 FQGTGA. This CDR3 region has 14 residues. Trimming shortened V by 5 bases and J by 4 bases, and 14 bases separated the two germline ends. The CDR3 reads CASSPEGWGTEAFF. The CDR3 coding sequence is TGTGCCAGCAGCCCTGAGGGCTGGGGCACTGAAGCTTTCTTT. The complete variable domain, with remaining parts taken from reference TRBV7-3 and TRBJ1-1, reads GAGVSQTPSNKVTEKGKYVELRCDPISGHTALYWYRQSLGQGPEFLIYFQGTGAADDSGLPNDRFFAVRPEGSVSTLKIQRTERGDSAVYLCASSPEGWGTEAFFGQGTRLTVV.

The chain uses TRBV11-2 and TRBJ2-1; the D gene is possibly TRBD1 (6 bases). CDR1 is SGHAT and CDR2 is FQNNGV in the germline V gene. Trimming cost V 7 bases and J 3 bases, with 19 bases left between them. This CDR3 is built from 16 residues. CDR3 residues: CASTHLRDTRYNEQFF. CDR3 DNA: TGTGCCAGCACGCACCTCCGGGACACCCGCTACAATGAGCAGTTCTTC.

Only a few counts were recorded for this clonotype. The chain is built from TRBV5-1 and TRBJ2-1; D not certain. Per germline, CDR1 SGHRS and CDR2 YFSETQ. Trimming left V 2 bases short and J 2 bases short, with 11 bases between. This CDR3 has 15 residues. The chain's CDR3 is CASSFAPQTYNEQFF. In nucleotides, the CDR3 is TGCGCCAGCAGCTTCGCCCCCCAGACCTACAATGAGCAGTTCTTC.

The table lists this clonotype with a few counts. The chain combines TRBV11-2 with TRBJ2-7; 12 nucleotides agree with TRBD2. V shed 0 bases and J 7 bases; nucleotides not matched to a gene: 16. This CDR3 contains 19 residues. The germline V gene encodes CDR1 SGHAT and CDR2 FQNNGV. The CDR3 spells CASSLETSGSISALWEQYF. The CDR3 region has the DNA TGTGCCAGCAGCTTAGAGACTAGCGGGAGCATTTCGGCTCTGTGGGAGCAGTACTTC.

This clonotype was seen more than once but under ten times. The chain employs TRBV12-3 or TRBV12-4 and TRBJ1-5; possible D gene TRBD1, 6 bases. With the DNA end fitting TRBJ2-3 better, the J assignment may be wrong. The CDR3 consists of 14 residues. The CDR3 nucleotides are TGTGCCACCTCAACAGGGAATCGCAATCAGCCCCAGTATTTT. It yields the protein CATSTGNRNQPQYF.

The chain joins TRBV18 to TRBJ2-6; D gene unclear. V shed 3 bases and J shed 0 bases, with 12 bases lying between them. The CDR3 loop spans 17 amino acids. The germline V gene encodes CDR1 KGHSH and CDR2 LQKENI. CDR3 region: CASSPGPFDSGANVLTF. DNA for the CDR3: TGTGCCAGCTCACCGGGCCCTTTCGACTCTGGGGCCAACGTCCTGACTTTC.

This clonotype showed up just a few times. The chain uses TRBV5-1 and TRBJ2-7; possible D gene TRBD1, 6 bases. The length of the CDR3 is 15 residues. Trimming shortened V by 1 base and J by 4 bases, and 15 bases separated the two germline ends. CDR1 SGHRS and CDR2 YFSETQ come from the germline V gene. The CDR3 protein is CASSLLQGLAYEQYF. The CDR3 bases are TGCGCCAGCAGCTTGCTACAGGGTCTTGCGTACGAGCAGTACTTC.

V gene TRBV5-1 combines with J gene TRBJ1-1, with no clear D. Looked up from germline, CDR1 is SGHRS and CDR2 is YFSETQ. Deletions cut 3 bases from V and 3 bases from J, with 12 bases between. The CDR3 is 14 amino acids. CDR3 amino acids: CASSSGGSHTEAFF. The DNA of the CDR3 is TGCGCCAGCAGCTCAGGCGGAAGCCACACTGAAGCTTTCTTT. The whole variable domain, remainder taken from reference TRBV5-1 and TRBJ1-1, is KAGVTQTPRYLIKTRGQQVTLSCSPISGHRSVSWYQQTPGQGLQFLFEYFSETQRNKGNFPGRFSGRQFSNSRSEMNVSTLELGDSALYLCASSSGGSHTEAFFGQGTRLTVV.

This clonotype has a handful of counts. This chain joins TRBV9 and TRBJ2-3; no reliable D call. CDR3 length equals 14 residues. Between the trimmed V and J ends, which lost 3 bases and 2 bases, there was a span of 10 bases. Germline CDR1 reads SGDLS; CDR2 reads YYNGEE. CDR3 sequence (DNA): TGTGCCAGCAGCGGGGGTTTACCCACAGATACGCAGTATTTT. Translating gives CASSGGLPTDTQYF.

At least ten counts were recorded for this clonotype. CDR3 sequence reads: CASSLVGWEQYF. The CDR3 DNA reads as TGTGCCAGCAGCTTAGTTGGCTGGGAGCAGTACTTC. The gene calls are TRBV7-6 and TRBJ2-7; no firm D call. CDR1 is SGHVS and CDR2 is FNYEAQ in the germline V gene. V gave up 1 base and J gave up 7 bases, with 8 bases separating them. The CDR3 consists of 12 residues.

With regard to this clonotype: This likely comes from a read error, as the CDR3 has no conserved phenylalanine or tryptophan at its end. The chain is built from TRBV4-2 and TRBJ2-3, with TRBD2 matching 11 bases. From germline, CDR1 is LGHNA and CDR2 YNFKEQ. The ends lost 2 bases at V and 3 bases at J; junction bases unmatched: 4. The CDR3 is 16 residues long. CDR3 protein: CASSQQTSGSTDTQYL. In nucleotides, the CDR3 is TGTGCCAGCAGCCAACAAACTAGCGGGAGTACAGATACGCAGTATCTT.

This chain links TRBV7-2 with TRBJ1-1; the D is unclear. The CDR3 loop spans 12 amino acids. V lost 2 bases and J 4 bases, leaving 5 bases between the germline ends. Germline values: CDR1 SGHTA, CDR2 FQGNSA. The CDR3 sequence is CASSLRSTEAFF. DNA for the CDR3: TGTGCCAGCAGCTTACGTTCCACTGAAGCTTTCTTT. The full variable domain, in which reference TRBV7-2 and TRBJ1-1 provide the parts outside the CDR3, is GAGVSQSPSNKVTEKGKDVELRCDPISGHTALYWYRQSLGQGLEFLIYFQGNSAPDKSGLPSDRFSAERTGGSVSTLTIQRTQQEDSAVYLCASSLRSTEAFFGQGTRLTVV.

There are many counts of this clonotype. CDR3 in amino acids: CARRKGLAGEQFF. CDR3 DNA: TGCGCCCGCCGAAAAGGACTAGCGGGAGAGCAGTTCTTC. The V call is TRBV5-1, the J call TRBJ2-1, with 12 bases identical to TRBD2. Unmatched junction bases numbered 9, after V lost 10 bases and J lost 10 bases. Germline V gene data show CDR1 as SGHRS and CDR2 as YFSETQ. This CDR3 has 13 amino acids.

This clonotype was seen a handful of times. This chain connects TRBV20-1 to TRBJ1-4; 7 bases agree with TRBD1. With 6 bases clipped from V and 8 bases from J, the junction kept 6 bases outside the gene matches. Germline V gives CDR1 DFQATT, CDR2 SNEGSKA (reference sequence). This CDR3 has 12 residues. This chain's CDR3 is CSASIQGEKLFF. The CDR3 DNA reads TGCAGTGCAAGCATACAGGGGGAAAAACTGTTTTTT.

The chain links TRBV2 to TRBJ2-7; 10 nucleotides agree with TRBD1. J gave up 4 bases and V 4 bases, and 7 bases lay outside the gene matches. This CDR3 is built from 15 residues. Germline V CDR1 and CDR2: SNHLY, FYNNEI. The CDR3 reads CASSGPGTGVYEQYF. The CDR3 DNA follows: TGTGCCAGCAGTGGTCCCGGGACAGGGGTTTACGAGCAGTACTTC.

The rearrangement uses TRBV4-1 and TRBJ2-3; D is possibly TRBD2 (6 bases). V was clipped by 5 bases and J by 4 bases, with 16 bases between them. Germline CDR1 reads MGHRA; CDR2 reads YSYEKL. There are 15 residues in the CDR3. This chain's CDR3 is CASSGRGLGADTQYF. For the CDR3, the DNA is TGCGCCAGCAGCGGGCGGGGATTAGGGGCAGATACGCAGTATTTT.

This clonotype appeared a few times. V and J are TRBV29-1 and TRBJ2-4; D may be TRBD1 (5 bases). The V and J ends lost 6 bases and 2 bases respectively, with 8 bases between them. CDR3 length: 12 residues. The germline CDR1 and CDR2 sequences are SQVTM and ANQGSEA. The CDR3: CSVGQTKNIQYF. The CDR3 DNA reads TGCAGCGTCGGACAAACCAAAAACATTCAGTACTTC.

The table lists this clonotype with many counts. CDR3 region: CASSPNRARTGELFF. The CDR3 nucleotides are TGTGCCAGCTCACCAAACCGAGCCCGGACCGGGGAGCTGTTTTTT. This chain connects TRBV18 to TRBJ2-2; no clear D. Germline V lookup: CDR1 KGHSH, CDR2 LQKENI. V lost 2 bases, J lost 5 bases, and 12 bases lay in between. This CDR3 spans 15 amino acids.

The rearrangement uses TRBV18 and TRBJ1-5; D possibly corresponds to TRBD1 (5 bases). Deletions cut 3 bases from V and 5 bases from J, with 17 bases between. This CDR3 contains 16 residues. Germline CDR1 reads KGHSH; CDR2 reads LQKENI. This CDR3 reads CASSPAGGWGDQPQHF. CDR3 sequence (DNA): TGTGCCAGCTCACCCGCTGGGGGTTGGGGAGATCAGCCCCAGCATTTT.

J is TRBJ1-2 and V is TRBV27; no firm D call. CDR3 length: 11 amino acids. Germline V gene sequence: CDR1 MNHEY, CDR2 SMNVEV (reference sequence). The V gene lost 7 bases and the J gene lost 8 bases, with 11 bases spanning the gap. The CDR3 spells CASKQTVGYTF. CDR3 nucleotide sequence: TGTGCCAGCAAACAGACGGTCGGCTACACCTTC.

The chain links TRBV19 to TRBJ1-5; D is unclear. V was clipped by 9 bases and J by 0 bases, with 15 bases between them. CDR1 LNHDA and CDR2 SQIVND come from the germline V gene (reference sequence). CDR3 length: 15 residues. CDR3 loop: CASAQVGNSNQPQHF. CDR3 bases: TGTGCCAGCGCCCAGGTCGGGAATAGCAATCAGCCCCAGCATTTT.

The chain uses TRBV28 and TRBJ1-5, with TRBD1 identical over 8 bases. With 5 bases clipped from V and 6 bases from J, the junction kept 15 bases outside the gene matches. Germline V CDR1 and CDR2: MDHEN, SYDVKM. The CDR3 runs to 17 residues. CDR3 bases: TGTGCCAGCAGTCCTGTCTTGGGACAGGCGGTAGGTCAGCCCCAGCATTTT. Translation: CASSPVLGQAVGQPQHF. The variable domain in full, completed from reference TRBV28 and TRBJ1-5, reads DVKVTQSSRYLVKRTGEKVFLECVQDMDHENMFWYRQDPGLGLRLIYFSYDVKMKEKGDIPEGYSVSREKKERFSLILESASTNQTSMYLCASSPVLGQAVGQPQHFGDGTRLSIL.